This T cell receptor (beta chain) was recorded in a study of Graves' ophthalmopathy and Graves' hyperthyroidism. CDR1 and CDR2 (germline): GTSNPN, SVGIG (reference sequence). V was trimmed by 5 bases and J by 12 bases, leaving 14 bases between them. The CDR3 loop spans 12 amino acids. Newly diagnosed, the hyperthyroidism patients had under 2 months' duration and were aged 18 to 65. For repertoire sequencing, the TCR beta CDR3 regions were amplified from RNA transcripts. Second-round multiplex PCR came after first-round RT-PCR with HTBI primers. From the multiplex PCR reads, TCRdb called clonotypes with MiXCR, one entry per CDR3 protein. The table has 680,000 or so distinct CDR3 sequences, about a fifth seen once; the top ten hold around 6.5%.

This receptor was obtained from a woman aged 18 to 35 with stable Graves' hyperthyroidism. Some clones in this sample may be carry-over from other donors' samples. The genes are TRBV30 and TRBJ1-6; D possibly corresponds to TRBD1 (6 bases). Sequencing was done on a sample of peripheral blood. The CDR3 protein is CAWEQQGLPLHF. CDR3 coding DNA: TGTGCCTGGGAACAACAGGGCCTACCCCTCCACTTT.